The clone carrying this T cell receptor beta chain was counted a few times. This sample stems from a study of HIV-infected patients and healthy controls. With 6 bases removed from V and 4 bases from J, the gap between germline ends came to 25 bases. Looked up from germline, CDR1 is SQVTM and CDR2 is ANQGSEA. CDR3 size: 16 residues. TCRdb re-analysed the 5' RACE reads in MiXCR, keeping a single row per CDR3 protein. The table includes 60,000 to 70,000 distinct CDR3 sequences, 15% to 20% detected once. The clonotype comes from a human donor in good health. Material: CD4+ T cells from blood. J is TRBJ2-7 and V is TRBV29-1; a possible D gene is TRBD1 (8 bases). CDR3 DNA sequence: TGCAGCGTCGGAGCGGGGCACAGGGGGGTATGGTACGAGCAGTACTTC. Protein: CSVGAGHRGVWYEQYF.